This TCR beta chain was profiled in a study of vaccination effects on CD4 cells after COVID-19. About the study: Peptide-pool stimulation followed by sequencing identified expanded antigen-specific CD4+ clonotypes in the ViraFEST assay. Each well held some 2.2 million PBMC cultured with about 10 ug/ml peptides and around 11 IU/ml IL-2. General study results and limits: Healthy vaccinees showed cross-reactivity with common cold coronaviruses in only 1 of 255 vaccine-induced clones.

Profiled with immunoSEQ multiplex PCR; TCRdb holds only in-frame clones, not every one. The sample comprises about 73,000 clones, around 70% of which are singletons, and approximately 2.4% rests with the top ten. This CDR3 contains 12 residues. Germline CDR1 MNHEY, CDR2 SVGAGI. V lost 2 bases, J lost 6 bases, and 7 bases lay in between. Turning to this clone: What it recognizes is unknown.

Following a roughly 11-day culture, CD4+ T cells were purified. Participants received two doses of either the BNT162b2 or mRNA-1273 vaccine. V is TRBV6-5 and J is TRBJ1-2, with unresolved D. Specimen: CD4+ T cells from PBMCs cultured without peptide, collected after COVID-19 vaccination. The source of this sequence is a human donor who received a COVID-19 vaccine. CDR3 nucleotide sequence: TGTGCCAGCAGTTACCAAGGGAATGGCTACACCTTC. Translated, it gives CASSYQGNGYTF.